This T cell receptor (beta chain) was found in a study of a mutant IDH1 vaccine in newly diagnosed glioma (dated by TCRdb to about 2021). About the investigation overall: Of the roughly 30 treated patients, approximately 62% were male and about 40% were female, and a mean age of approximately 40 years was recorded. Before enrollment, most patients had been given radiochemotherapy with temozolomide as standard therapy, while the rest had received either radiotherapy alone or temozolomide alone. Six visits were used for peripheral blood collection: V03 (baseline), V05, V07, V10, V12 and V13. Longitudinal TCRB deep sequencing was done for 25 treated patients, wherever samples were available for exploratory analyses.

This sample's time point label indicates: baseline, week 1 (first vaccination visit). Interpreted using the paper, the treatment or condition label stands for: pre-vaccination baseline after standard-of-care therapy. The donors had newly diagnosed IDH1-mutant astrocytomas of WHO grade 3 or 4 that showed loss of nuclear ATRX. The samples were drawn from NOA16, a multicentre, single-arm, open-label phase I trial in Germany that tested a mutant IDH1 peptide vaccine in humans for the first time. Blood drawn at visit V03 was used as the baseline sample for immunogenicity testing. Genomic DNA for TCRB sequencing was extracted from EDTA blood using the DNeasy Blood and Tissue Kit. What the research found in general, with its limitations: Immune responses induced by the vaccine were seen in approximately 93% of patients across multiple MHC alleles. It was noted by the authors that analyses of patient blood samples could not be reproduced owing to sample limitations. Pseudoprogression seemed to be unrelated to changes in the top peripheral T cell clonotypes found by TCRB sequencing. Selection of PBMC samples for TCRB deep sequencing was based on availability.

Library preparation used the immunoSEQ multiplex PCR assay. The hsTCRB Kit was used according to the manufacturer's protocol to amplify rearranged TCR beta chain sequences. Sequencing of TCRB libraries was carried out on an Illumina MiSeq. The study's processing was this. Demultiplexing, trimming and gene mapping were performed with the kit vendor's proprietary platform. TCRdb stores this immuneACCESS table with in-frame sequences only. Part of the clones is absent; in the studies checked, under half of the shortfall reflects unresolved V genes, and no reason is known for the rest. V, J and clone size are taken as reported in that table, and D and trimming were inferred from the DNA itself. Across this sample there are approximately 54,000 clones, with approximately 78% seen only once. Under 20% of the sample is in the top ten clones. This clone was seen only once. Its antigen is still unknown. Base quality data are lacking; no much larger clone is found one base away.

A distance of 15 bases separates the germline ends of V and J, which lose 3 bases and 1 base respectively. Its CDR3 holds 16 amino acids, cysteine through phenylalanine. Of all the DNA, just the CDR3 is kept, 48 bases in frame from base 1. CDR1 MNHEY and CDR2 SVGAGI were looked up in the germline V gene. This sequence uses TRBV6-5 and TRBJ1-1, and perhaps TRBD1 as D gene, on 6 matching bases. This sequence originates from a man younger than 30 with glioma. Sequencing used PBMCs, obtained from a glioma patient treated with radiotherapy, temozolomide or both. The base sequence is TGTGCCAGCAGTTATTTAGCACCGGGGGCGAACACTGAAGCTTTCTTT. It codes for CASSYLAPGANTEAFF.